This record covers a single T cell receptor (beta chain). Measured with immunoSEQ multiplex PCR; TCRdb has only the in-frame clones, and not every one. The sample has more than 550,000 clones, about 92% seen once. The data were taken from a study of shared clonotypes between healthy human individuals. CD45RO-negative CD8 cells positively selected for CCR7 made up the naive population, which excluded terminally differentiated effector memory CD45RA+ cells. Sequencing was carried out using naive CD8+ T cells sorted from blood. This receptor was identified in a young man in good health.

In nucleotides, the CDR3 is TGTGCCAGCAGTTCCTTAGGGGGAATGTACCAAGAGACCCAGTACTTC. Residues: CASSSLGGMYQETQYF. The gene calls are TRBV11-2 and TRBJ2-5, with D possibly being TRBD1 (6 bases). The CDR3 contains 16 residues. Trimming left V 6 bases short and J 0 bases short, with 17 bases between. CDR1 is SGHAT, CDR2 FQNNGV, per germline.